This is a list of T cell receptor beta chains from one sample in a study of T cells in tuberculosis. Sequencing was performed with immunoSEQ multiplex PCR; in TCRdb, only in-frame clones are kept and a portion is missing. The table includes tens of thousands of clones, approximately 91% detected once. The sequenced material came from CD1b-GMM tetramer-negative cells sorted from PBMCs. Receptors were obtained from an adult woman with latent tuberculosis. Each CDR3 is given with its conserved first and last residue. Each record gives: D gene, V gene, clone size, J gene, CDR3 protein. The D gene is left open where the match is weak. A row's size may be missing; if present it is once, few, many or a size class.

TRBD1	TRBV4-3	few	TRBJ2-1	CASSQETLTGATYYNEQFF
TRBD1	TRBV11-2	NA	TRBJ2-3	CASSPGGTDTQYF
NA	TRBV5-6	NA	TRBJ1-2	CASSLVTGKVGYTF
TRBD1	TRBV18	NA	TRBJ2-1	CASSTGGMENNEQFF
NA	TRBV6-1	NA	TRBJ1-6	CASSALLAQGGSPLHF
NA	TRBV16	NA	TRBJ1-5	CASMGGPFSNQPQHF
NA	TRBV7-2	NA	TRBJ1-1	CASSSTPGHQAFF
NA	TRBV5-6	NA	TRBJ2-7	CASSPLEYPGNEQYF
NA	TRBV19	NA	TRBJ1-5	CASTYPGGNQPQHF
NA	TRBV10-2	once	TRBJ2-5	CASSAGQETQYF
NA	TRBV2	once	TRBJ2-7	CASSDLPGSGEQYF
NA	TRBV6-5	NA	TRBJ1-2	CASRRGGDYGYTF
TRBD1	TRBV11-3	NA	TRBJ2-5	CASSLGQGVETQYF
NA	TRBV12-2	NA	TRBJ2-6	CASRLRGTGGLSGANVLTF
NA	TRBV7-9	NA	TRBJ1-1	CASSLRQVNTEAFF
TRBD1	TRBV27	once	TRBJ2-6	CASSGQGIPVLTF
NA	TRBV6-5	NA	TRBJ1-2	CASTTTGNYGYTF
TRBD2	TRBV6-1	once	TRBJ2-4	CASRKLAENIQYF
TRBD1	TRBV13	NA	TRBJ1-1	CASSLERGQRSEAFF
TRBD1	TRBV6-5	NA	TRBJ1-5	CASRKQGGNQPQHF
TRBD1	TRBV6-5	NA	TRBJ1-1	CASSYSSGGSNTEAFF
NA	TRBV12-5	NA	TRBJ2-5	CASAMGGTQYF
NA	TRBV6-5	NA	TRBJ1-2	CASSPVGGYGYTF
NA	TRBV25-1	NA	TRBJ1-6	CASSESGTHNSPLHF
NA	TRBV14	NA	TRBJ1-6	CASSRSLFSWSPLHF
TRBD1	TRBV7-8	NA	TRBJ1-1	CASSSTGTGHLDTEAFF
TRBD1	TRBV7-2	NA	TRBJ2-7	CASSRATTGGEYEQYF
NA	TRBV7-8	NA	TRBJ1-4	CASSLALESAQGLFF
TRBD2	TRBV13	NA	TRBJ2-3	CASRTSGGLYTSPDTQYF
NA	TRBV2	NA	TRBJ2-1	CASRMGHASSAGYNEQFF
TRBD1	TRBV6-1	NA	TRBJ1-6	CASSEIQGQAFYNSPLHF
TRBD1	TRBV5-1	NA	NA	CASSSGTGGTYEQYF
NA	TRBV12-2	NA	TRBJ1-6	CASRLGSGRCALHF
NA	TRBV2	NA	TRBJ1-1	CASPYFGVVNTEAFF
TRBD2	TRBV19	NA	TRBJ2-5	CASSIGGGAGETQYF
NA	TRBV6-6	NA	TRBJ1-2	CASSWETNYGYTF
TRBD1	TRBV6-5	NA	TRBJ1-6	CASRLDRTFNSPLHF
NA	TRBV11-2	NA	TRBJ1-2	CASSRTGYSYGYTF
TRBD1	TRBV18	NA	TRBJ1-5	CASSELTGAQPQHF
TRBD1	TRBV7-9	NA	TRBJ2-1	CASSLVTGGGEQFF
TRBD1	TRBV10-3	NA	TRBJ1-1	CAISESIWTGGTEAFF
TRBD1	TRBV5-6	NA	TRBJ1-6	CASSLTQGVNNSPLHF
TRBD2	TRBV10-3	NA	TRBJ2-5	CAISGASGGARPQETQYF
NA	TRBV7-2	NA	TRBJ1-5	CASSGHGAAPQHF
TRBD1	TRBV25-1	NA	TRBJ2-1	CASSDRDRGRNEQFF
TRBD2	TRBV15	NA	TRBJ2-3	CATAGDGTDTQYF
NA	TRBV5-5	once	TRBJ2-2	CASSLAGGASITGELFF
NA	TRBV7-2	NA	TRBJ1-2	CASSLVAQGTSNYGYTF
NA	TRBV6-4	NA	TRBJ1-1	CASSHGGDTEAFF
NA	TRBV2	NA	TRBJ1-6	CASTAQGVINSPLHF
TRBD1	TRBV27	NA	TRBJ1-6	CASRPDRVYNSPLHF
NA	TRBV15	NA	TRBJ1-4	CATSRNGRENEKLFF
NA	TRBV11-2	NA	TRBJ2-5	CASSLERDQGQTQYF
TRBD1	TRBV29-1	NA	TRBJ1-1	CSAPTGTEAFF
TRBD1	TRBV11-2	NA	TRBJ2-7	CASSLSGQGVWAQYF